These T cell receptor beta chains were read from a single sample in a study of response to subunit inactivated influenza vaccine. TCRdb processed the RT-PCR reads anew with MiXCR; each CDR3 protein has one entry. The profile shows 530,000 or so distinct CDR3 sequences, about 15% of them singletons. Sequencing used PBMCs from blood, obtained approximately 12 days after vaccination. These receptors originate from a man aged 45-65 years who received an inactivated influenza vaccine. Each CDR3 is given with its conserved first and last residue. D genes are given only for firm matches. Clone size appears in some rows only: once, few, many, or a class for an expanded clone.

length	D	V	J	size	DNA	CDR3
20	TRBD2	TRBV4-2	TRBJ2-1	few	TGTGCCAGCAGCCAAGAATTTGTGACTAGCGGGAGGTCGCCCTACAATGAGCAGTTCTTC	CASSQEFVTSGRSPYNEQFF
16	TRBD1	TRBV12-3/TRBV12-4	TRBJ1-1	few	TGTGCCAGCAGGGGGGGACGGACAGGGATGAACACTGAAGCTTTCTTT	CASRGGRTGMNTEAFF
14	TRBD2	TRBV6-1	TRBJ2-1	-	TGTGCCGGCTGGGGGGGGGAAGTTGACAATGAGCAGTTCTTC	CAGWGGEVDNEQFF
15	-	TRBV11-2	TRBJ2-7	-	TGTGCCAGCAGCTCACTCCGCGGGCACGGCGACGAGCAGTACTTC	CASSSLRGHGDEQYF
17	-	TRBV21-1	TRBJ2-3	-	TGTGCCAGCAACCCGGGAGGTAGCGGGGCCTACACAGATACGCAGTATTTT	CASNPGGSGAYTDTQYF
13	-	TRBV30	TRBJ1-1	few	TGTGCCTGGAGTCTGGGGGATCGGACTGAAGCTTTCTTT	CAWSLGDRTEAFF
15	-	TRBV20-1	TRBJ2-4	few	TGCAGTGCTAGAGACCAACGATTCGGGCGAGACATTCAGTACTTC	CSARDQRFGRDIQYF
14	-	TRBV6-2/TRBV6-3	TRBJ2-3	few	TGTGCCAGCAACCTCTACTTCCCCACAGATACGCAGTATTTT	CASNLYFPTDTQYF
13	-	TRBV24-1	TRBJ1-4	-	TGTGCCACCAAGGCAGCCGTCAATGAAAAACTGTTTTTT	CATKAAVNEKLFF
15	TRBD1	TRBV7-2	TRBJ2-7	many	TGTGCCAGCAGCTCTCCCGGGACAGGGGATTACGAGCAGTACTTC	CASSSPGTGDYEQYF
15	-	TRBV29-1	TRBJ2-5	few	TGCAGCGTTGAAGATCCGATAAGGGCCGAAGAGACCCAGTACTTC	CSVEDPIRAEETQYF
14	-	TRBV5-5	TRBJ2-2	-	TGTGCCAGCATGCCCTACTTCGGCAAAGAGGAGCTGTTTTTT	CASMPYFGKEELFF
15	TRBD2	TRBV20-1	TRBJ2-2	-	TGCAGTGCCCAACGTAGCGGGAGTTGGTCCGGGGAGCTGTTTTTT	CSAQRSGSWSGELFF
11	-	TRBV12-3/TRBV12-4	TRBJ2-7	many	TGTGCCAGCAGCTTATTGGGCGAGCAGTACTTC	CASSLLGEQYF
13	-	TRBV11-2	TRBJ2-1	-	TGTGCCAGCAGCTTGAACCAGGGCCTTGAGCAGTTCTTC	CASSLNQGLEQFF
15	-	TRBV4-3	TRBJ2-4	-	TGCGCCAGCAGCCGTTCCATAGGGGGGAGGGACATTCAGTACTTC	CASSRSIGGRDIQYF
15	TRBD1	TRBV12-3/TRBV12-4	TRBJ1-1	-	TGTGCCAGCAGTTCATCAGGACAGGGGAACACTGAAGCTTTCTTT	CASSSSGQGNTEAFF
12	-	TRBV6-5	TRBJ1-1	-	TGTGCCAGCAGTTACCCTATTGGGGAAGCTTTCTTT	CASSYPIGEAFF